This T cell receptor beta chain was sequenced during a study of Graves' ophthalmopathy and Graves' hyperthyroidism. This clonotype was detected many times. Its antigen is undetermined. Trimming removed 2 bases from V and 0 bases from J; junction bases left unmatched: 7. CDR1 LGHDT and CDR2 YNNKEL come from the germline V gene (reference sequence). The CDR3 totals 17 residues. RNA transcripts yielded amplified TCR beta CDR3 regions. Following a first-round RT-PCR that used HTBI primers, a second-round multiplex PCR was carried out. TCRdb re-called the multiplex PCR reads through MiXCR, storing one row per CDR3 protein. This sample has about 340,000 distinct CDR3 sequences, with 15% to 20% found just once. Moderate-to-severe activity, CAS at least 3, NOSPECS at least 4 and duration under 3 months characterized donors with ophthalmopathy. Each diagnosis was determined on the basis of clinical symptoms, serum thyroxine, TRAb, thyroid ultrasound and orbital computed tomography.

Study-wide points: Ophthalmopathy progression was predicted by the model at around 70% sensitivity and approximately 72% specificity.

The source of this sequence is an adult man with Graves' ophthalmopathy. The V gene is TRBV3-1, the J gene TRBJ1-3; 7 nucleotides match TRBD1. The sequencing sample was made of peripheral blood. CDR3 coding DNA: TGTGCCAGCAGCCAACCAGGACAGGTCCGCTCTGGAAACACCATATATTTT. Translation gives CASSQPGQVRSGNTIYF.